The entry that follows covers one T cell receptor beta chain sequence. Antigen specificity is unknown. The CDR3 runs 16 residues. V shed 1 base, J shed 6 bases, and the junction held 7 bases outside the gene matches. CDR1 and CDR2 from the germline V gene are SGHRS and YFSETQ. Using quantitative 5'-RACE with molecular barcodes, the authors made TCR beta libraries. TCRdb reprocessed the 5' RACE reads with MiXCR, giving one entry per CDR3 protein. The sample shows about 540,000 distinct CDR3 sequences, roughly 13% of them seen only once. These data are taken from a study of CD8 T cells in ankylosing spondylitis. Study-wide results and caveats: The study looked at matched synovial fluid samples from ankylosing spondylitis patients. Disease-linked clones were reported to be significantly enriched there. There was a TCR beta motif, made of fewer than 10 highly homologous variants, that appeared characteristic of ankylosing spondylitis blood. Peripheral blood held disease-linked clones only at relatively low frequency, and these were CD8+. Some motif variants had been reported before (in reactive arthritis synovial fluid and blood).

Input material: blood, either unsorted or a sorted T cell fraction (not recorded which). This receptor was obtained from a male donor with ankylosing spondylitis. The rearrangement links TRBV5-1 to TRBJ2-2, with TRBD2 matching over 9 bases. The CDR3 reads CASSLMIAGDAGELFF. CDR3 nucleotide sequence: TGCGCCAGCAGCTTGATGATAGCGGGAGACGCCGGGGAGCTGTTTTTT.